These T cell receptor beta chains were read from a single sample in a study of memory CD4+ T cells and cytomegalovirus serostatus. Produced via immunoSEQ multiplex PCR; TCRdb's table is partial and in-frame only. Of about 64,000 clones in the sample, roughly three quarters were seen once. The sample comprised memory CD4+ T cells from blood. The receptors were sampled from an adult in good health and CMV-seronegative. Each CDR3 is given with its conserved first and last residue. D genes are given only for firm matches. A row's size may be missing; if present it is once, few, many or a size class.

TRBV15	TRBJ1-2	-	-	CATSRDAGGYGYTF	TGTGCCACCAGCAGAGATGCGGGCGGCTATGGCTACACCTTC
TRBV10-1	TRBJ2-3	-	-	CASSESTPSDTQYF	TGCGCCAGCAGTGAGTCGACCCCATCTGATACGCAGTATTTT
TRBV6-4	TRBJ1-2	-	TRBD1	CASNGQGNYGYTF	TGTGCCAGCAACGGACAGGGGAACTATGGCTACACCTTC
TRBV4-2	TRBJ2-3	-	-	CASSQPGTTDTQYF	TGTGCCAGCAGCCAGCCTGGGACCACAGATACGCAGTATTTT
TRBV11-2	TRBJ2-2	-	-	CASSFRVSAANTGELFF	TGTGCCAGCAGCTTCCGTGTTAGCGCAGCGAACACCGGGGAGCTGTTTTTT
TRBV5-1	TRBJ2-2	few	-	CASSPAANTGELFF	TGCGCCAGCAGCCCCGCAGCGAACACCGGGGAGCTGTTTTTT
TRBV30	TRBJ1-2	-	-	CAWSVRATGSNYGYTF	TGTGCCTGGAGTGTAAGGGCGACAGGATCTAACTATGGCTACACCTTC
TRBV11-2	TRBJ2-2	-	-	CAGRGGSSNTGELFF	TGTGCCGGAAGAGGGGGGTCCTCGAACACCGGGGAGCTGTTTTTT
TRBV5-1	TRBJ1-2	-	TRBD1	CASSLLSTGDYGYTF	TGCGCCAGCAGCTTGTTAAGTACAGGGGACTATGGCTACACCTTC
TRBV5-1	TRBJ2-3	-	TRBD2	CASSPLTSGSTDTQYF	TGCGCCAGCAGCCCCCTTACTAGCGGAAGTACAGATACGCAGTATTTT
TRBV27	TRBJ2-7	-	-	CASSSQGRNYEQYF	TGTGCCAGCAGTTCCCAGGGGCGCAACTACGAGCAGTACTTC
TRBV6-5	TRBJ1-1	once	-	CASSYSGAFAAFF	TGTGCCAGCAGTTATTCAGGGGCCTTTGCGGCTTTCTTT
TRBV5-1	TRBJ2-3	once	-	CASSLFGDASTDTQYF	TGCGCCAGCAGCTTATTCGGTGATGCTAGCACAGATACGCAGTATTTT
TRBV27	TRBJ1-1	-	-	CASSFADLRREAFF	TGTGCCAGCAGTTTTGCGGACCTCAGAAGGGAAGCTTTCTTT
TRBV18	TRBJ2-7	-	TRBD1	CASSPTIRDSYYEQYF	TGTGCCAGCTCACCGACTATCCGGGACAGTTACTACGAGCAGTACTTC
TRBV4-1	TRBJ1-1	-	-	CVSSLLRGPNTEAFF	TGCGTCAGCAGCCTCCTGCGGGGGCCGAACACTGAAGCTTTCTTT
TRBV19	TRBJ2-2	once	-	CASSIGQANTGELFF	TGTGCCAGTAGTATAGGACAGGCGAACACCGGGGAGCTGTTTTTT
TRBV5-1	TRBJ2-6	-	-	CASSQQVSGANVLTF	TGCGCCAGCAGCCAACAGGTTTCTGGGGCCAACGTCCTGACTTTC
TRBV2	TRBJ1-5	-	TRBD1	CASSLTGTGNNQPQHF	TGTGCCAGCAGCCTAACCGGGACAGGAAACAATCAGCCCCAGCATTTT
TRBV9	TRBJ1-5	-	-	CASSVGGKEQPQHF	TGTGCCAGCAGCGTCGGGGGCAAGGAGCAGCCCCAGCATTTT
TRBV2	TRBJ2-5	-	TRBD1	CASTGQGAQETQYF	TGTGCCAGCACCGGACAGGGGGCCCAAGAGACCCAGTACTTC
TRBV4-1	TRBJ2-2	-	-	CASSQGQGTGELFF	TGCGCCAGCAGCCAAGGGCAGGGAACCGGGGAGCTGTTTTTT
TRBV5-6	TRBJ2-1	-	TRBD2	CASSLTGGLYNEQFF	TGTGCCAGCAGCTTGACGGGGGGGCTCTACAATGAGCAGTTCTTC
TRBV5-1	TRBJ2-6	once	-	CASSTDRFSGANVLTF	TGCGCCAGCAGCACTGACAGGTTCTCTGGGGCCAACGTCCTGACTTTC
TRBV30	TRBJ2-2	-	TRBD2	CAWTRGLAGGTGELFF	TGTGCCTGGACTCGGGGACTAGCGGGGGGCACCGGGGAGCTGTTTTTT
TRBV6-6	TRBJ2-7	-	TRBD2	CASSYSRLAGDEQYF	TGTGCCAGCAGTTACTCCCGACTAGCGGGAGACGAGCAGTACTTC
TRBV18	TRBJ2-3	-	-	CASSPGGQGGDTQYF	TGTGCCAGCTCACCTGGAGGGCAGGGAGGAGATACGCAGTATTTT
TRBV19	TRBJ1-3	-	TRBD1	CASSRGQGPPGNTIYF	TGTGCCAGTAGTAGGGGACAGGGTCCACCTGGAAACACCATATATTTT
TRBV28	TRBJ1-5	-	-	CASSTGRAQPQHF	TGTGCCAGCAGCACAGGGAGAGCTCAGCCCCAGCATTTT
TRBV28	TRBJ2-1	-	-	CASSPPRGNEQFF	TGTGCCAGCAGTCCCCCACGGGGGAATGAGCAGTTCTTC
TRBV30	TRBJ2-3	-	TRBD1	CAWKRDRQYF	TGTGCCTGGAAACGGGACAGGCAGTATTTT
TRBV9	TRBJ2-1	many	TRBD2	CASSVEASGGREQFF	TGTGCCAGCAGCGTAGAGGCTAGCGGGGGGCGTGAGCAGTTCTTC
TRBV19	TRBJ2-5	once	TRBD1	CASSTFNRGREETQYF	TGTGCCAGTAGTACCTTCAACAGGGGGAGAGAAGAGACCCAGTACTTC
TRBV5-1	TRBJ2-1	-	TRBD1	CASSLGDRANEQFF	TGCGCCAGCAGCTTGGGGGACAGGGCCAATGAGCAGTTCTTC
TRBV6-5	TRBJ1-1	-	-	CASSYDRYTEAFF	TGTGCCAGCAGCTATGACAGATACACTGAAGCTTTCTTT
TRBV19	TRBJ1-1	-	-	CASRSGAGTVEAFF	TGTGCCAGTAGGTCCGGCGCCGGGACGGTTGAAGCTTTCTTT
TRBV6-1	TRBJ1-2	-	-	CASSANMGRNYGYTF	TGTGCCAGCAGTGCTAACATGGGACGGAACTATGGCTACACCTTC
TRBV2	TRBJ1-4	-	-	CASSTDSGEKLFF	TGTGCCAGCAGCACTGACAGCGGTGAAAAACTGTTTTTT
TRBV4-1	TRBJ1-1	few	-	CASSQLGRLNTEAFF	TGCGCCAGCAGCCAGTTGGGCCGCCTGAACACTGAAGCTTTCTTT
TRBV5-8	TRBJ2-7	-	-	CASSLFRMTYEQYF	TGTGCCAGCAGCTTGTTCCGGATGACCTACGAGCAGTACTTC
TRBV9	TRBJ2-7	-	-	CASSVGQFSYEQYF	TGTGCCAGCAGCGTGGGGCAGTTTTCCTACGAGCAGTACTTC
TRBV28	TRBJ1-3	once	-	CASSFGMLSFGPISGNTIYF	TGTGCCAGCAGTTTTGGTATGTTGTCATTCGGACCCATCTCTGGAAACACCATATATTTT
TRBV19	TRBJ1-5	-	-	CASRRLGDGNQPQHF	TGTGCCAGTAGGAGACTAGGCGATGGCAATCAGCCCCAGCATTTT
TRBV7-7	TRBJ2-5	-	-	CASSRTGFRETQYF	TGTGCTAGCAGCCGCACAGGTTTTAGAGAGACCCAGTACTTC
TRBV11-2	TRBJ1-2	-	-	CASSLNFGGNYGYTF	TGTGCCAGCAGCTTAAATTTCGGGGGGAACTATGGCTACACCTTC
TRBV5-6	TRBJ2-2	-	-	CASSRISAGGTGELFF	TGTGCCAGCAGCCGAATATCCGCCGGCGGCACCGGGGAGCTGTTTTTT
TRBV11-1	TRBJ2-1	-	TRBD1	CASSPGQGYNEQFF	TGTGCCAGCAGCCCTGGACAGGGCTACAATGAGCAGTTCTTC
TRBV7-2	TRBJ2-5	few	TRBD2	CASSSGGEQETQYF	TGTGCCAGCAGCTCCGGGGGGGAACAAGAGACCCAGTACTTC
TRBV6-5	TRBJ2-2	once	-	CASTAIMNTGELFF	TGTGCCAGCACCGCCATAATGAACACCGGGGAGCTGTTTTTT
TRBV6-1	TRBJ2-3	-	-	CALRVGDTDTQYF	TGTGCCCTCCGAGTCGGGGACACAGATACGCAGTATTTT
TRBV2	TRBJ1-6	-	-	CASSGSLSNSPLHF	TGTGCCAGCAGTGGGAGTCTGTCTAATTCACCCCTCCACTTT
TRBV4-1	TRBJ1-1	-	TRBD1	CASSQEDRGLEAFF	TGCGCCAGCAGCCAAGAGGACAGGGGTCTTGAAGCTTTCTTT
TRBV6-1	TRBJ1-2	-	-	CASSEFGPRERRGYTF	TGTGCCAGCAGTGAATTCGGGCCCCGGGAAAGACGGGGCTACACCTTC